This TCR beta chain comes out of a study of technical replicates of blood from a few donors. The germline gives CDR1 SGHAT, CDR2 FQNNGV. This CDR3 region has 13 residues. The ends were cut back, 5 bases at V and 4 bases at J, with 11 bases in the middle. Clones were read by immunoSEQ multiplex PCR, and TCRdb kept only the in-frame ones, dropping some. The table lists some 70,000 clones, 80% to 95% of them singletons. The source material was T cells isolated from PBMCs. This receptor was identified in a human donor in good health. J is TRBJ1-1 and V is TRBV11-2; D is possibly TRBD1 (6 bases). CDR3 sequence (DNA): TGTGCCAGCAGCGTCTACAGGGTCACTGAAGCTTTCTTT. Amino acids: CASSVYRVTEAFF. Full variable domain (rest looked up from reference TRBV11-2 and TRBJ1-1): EAGVAQSPRYKIIEKRQSVAFWCNPISGHATLYWYQQILGQGPKLLIQFQNNGVVDDSQLPKDRFSAERLKGVDSTLKIQPAKLEDSAVYLCASSVYRVTEAFFGQGTRLTVV.